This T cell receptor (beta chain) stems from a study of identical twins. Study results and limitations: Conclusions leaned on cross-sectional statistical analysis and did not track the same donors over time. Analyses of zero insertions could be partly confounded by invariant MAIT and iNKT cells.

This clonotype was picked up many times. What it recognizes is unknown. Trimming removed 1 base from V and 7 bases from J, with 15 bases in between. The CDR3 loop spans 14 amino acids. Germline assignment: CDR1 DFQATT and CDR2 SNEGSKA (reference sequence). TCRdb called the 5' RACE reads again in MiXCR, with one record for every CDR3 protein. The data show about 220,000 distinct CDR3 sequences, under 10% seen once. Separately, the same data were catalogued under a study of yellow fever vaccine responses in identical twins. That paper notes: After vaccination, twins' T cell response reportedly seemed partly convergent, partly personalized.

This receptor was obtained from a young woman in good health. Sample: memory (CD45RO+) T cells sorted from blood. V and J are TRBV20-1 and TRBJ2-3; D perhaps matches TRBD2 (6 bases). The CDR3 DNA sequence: TGCAGTGCTAGAGCGGGGGTGGATGTAAATACGCAGTATTTT. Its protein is CSARAGVDVNTQYF.